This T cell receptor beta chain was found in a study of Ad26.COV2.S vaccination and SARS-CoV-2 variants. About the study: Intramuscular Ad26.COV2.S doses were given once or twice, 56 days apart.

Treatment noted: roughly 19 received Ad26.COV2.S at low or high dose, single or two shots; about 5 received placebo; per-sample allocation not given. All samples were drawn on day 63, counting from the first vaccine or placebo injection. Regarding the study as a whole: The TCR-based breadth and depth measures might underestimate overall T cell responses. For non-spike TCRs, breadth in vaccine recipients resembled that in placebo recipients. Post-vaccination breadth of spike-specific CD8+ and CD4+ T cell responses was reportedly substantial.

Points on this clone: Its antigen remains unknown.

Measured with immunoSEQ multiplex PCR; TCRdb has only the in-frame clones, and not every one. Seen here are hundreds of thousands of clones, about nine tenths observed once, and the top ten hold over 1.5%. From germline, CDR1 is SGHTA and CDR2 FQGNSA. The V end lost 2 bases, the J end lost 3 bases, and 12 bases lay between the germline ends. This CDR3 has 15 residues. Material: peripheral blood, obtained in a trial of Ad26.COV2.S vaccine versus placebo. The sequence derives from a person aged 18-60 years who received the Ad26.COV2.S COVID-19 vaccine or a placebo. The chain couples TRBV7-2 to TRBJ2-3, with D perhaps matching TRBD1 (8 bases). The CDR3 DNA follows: TGTGCCAGCAGCTTAACAGGGGGGGGGACAGATACGCAGTATTTT. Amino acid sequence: CASSLTGGGTDTQYF.